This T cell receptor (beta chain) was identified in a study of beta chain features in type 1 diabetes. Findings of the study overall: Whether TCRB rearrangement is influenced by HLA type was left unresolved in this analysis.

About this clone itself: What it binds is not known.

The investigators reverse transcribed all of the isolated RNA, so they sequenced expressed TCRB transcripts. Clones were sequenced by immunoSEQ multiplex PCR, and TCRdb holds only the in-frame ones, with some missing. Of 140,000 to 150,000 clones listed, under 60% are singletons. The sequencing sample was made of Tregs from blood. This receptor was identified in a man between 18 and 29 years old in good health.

In nucleotides, the CDR3 is TGTGCCAGCAGCTTAGATCGTGGACTCTATACGCAGTATTTT. This codes for CASSLDRGLYTQYF. The gene calls are TRBV11-2 and TRBJ2-3; TRBD2 is a possible D gene (5 bases). The CDR3 extends over 14 amino acids. CDR1 SGHAT and CDR2 FQNNGV come from the germline V gene. Trimming pared 0 bases from V and 7 bases from J, leaving 11 bases between. The whole variable domain, remainder taken from reference TRBV11-2 and TRBJ2-3, is EAGVAQSPRYKIIEKRQSVAFWCNPISGHATLYWYQQILGQGPKLLIQFQNNGVVDDSQLPKDRFSAERLKGVDSTLKIQPAKLEDSAVYLCASSLDRGLYTQYFGPGTRLTVL.